This section outlines one T cell receptor (beta chain) sequence together with its context. Its antigen is currently not known. Base qualities are not provided; no much larger clone lies one nucleotide away. To sequence the TCRbeta CDR3 region, genomic DNA was isolated from the sorted cells. The immunoSEQ Assay was used to sequence the TCRbeta CDR3 regions. What TCRdb holds here is the immuneACCESS table cut down to in-frame rearrangements. Part of the clones is not present; checked against another copy, under half of the missing clones reflect an unresolved V gene, and the others are unexplained. This sample has tens of thousands of clones in its table, and about 80% of those were observed once. The ten top clones hold approximately 12% of the sample. These data belong to a study of OX40 agonist ivuxolimab in advanced cancers. About the study as a whole: Ivuxolimab was a fully human IgG2 agonistic monoclonal antibody targeting the costimulatory receptor OX40 (CD134). Prior anti-PD-1, anti-PD-L1 or anti-CTLA-4 therapy was permitted, and 35% to 40% of dose-escalation patients had received checkpoint inhibitors. The paper describes the monotherapy dose-escalation part (N of about 54 patients) of the phase I trial of ivuxolimab. Intravenous ivuxolimab was administered to patients every 2 weeks at six dose levels: 0.01, 0.1, 0.3, 1.5, 3 and 10 mg/kg. In the dose-escalation cohort, around four fifths of patients were male, and the mean age was around 65 years with a range of roughly 23 to 79. Of the approximately 50 dose-escalation patients, hepatocellular carcinoma was present in 19, melanoma in roughly 15, renal cell carcinoma in 9 and head and neck cancer in 9. Partial responses occurred in three dose-escalation patients, of whom one had hepatocellular carcinoma and two had cutaneous melanoma. The point of sequencing TCRbeta in the periphery was to test whether ivuxolimab changed TCR sequence diversity and drove clonal T-cell expansion. General study outcomes and caveats: In the 0.1-3.0 mg/kg groups, partial responders had among the lowest normalized peripheral clonal expansion, particularly in CD8+ T cells. Low levels of normalized T-cell clonal expansion were also seen in some patients who did not respond. The antigen specificity of the clonally expanded peripheral T cells was not determined. After ivuxolimab, expanded clones were on average more numerous among CD8+ T cells than among CD4+ T cells. At doses from 0.1 to 3.0 mg/kg, clonal expansion was seen in both CD4+ and CD8+ blood T cells between baseline and week 6.

The trial excluded patients who had a history of autoimmune disease or who were on systemic immunosuppression. In every dose cohort, peripheral blood was drawn for TCR sequencing at baseline, cycle 4 day 1, and cycle 7 day 1. The samples were taken from a phase I, first-in-human, multicenter, open-label dose-escalation trial of ivuxolimab. Adults with locally advanced or metastatic melanoma, renal cell, hepatocellular, or head and neck squamous cell carcinoma were enrolled in the trial. Before TCR sequencing, CD4+ T cells and CD8+ T cells from peripheral blood were sorted into separate populations. Sample: CD4+ or CD8+ T cells sorted from blood, taken in a trial of the OX40 agonist ivuxolimab. The sequence derives from an adult with an advanced solid tumor such as melanoma, head and neck, liver or kidney cancer.

The nucleotide sequence reads TGCGCCAGCAGCTCAGGGGGCGGGTTCTCTGAAGCTTTCTTT. Its protein reads: CASSSGGGFSEAFF. The chain was built from TRBV5-1 and TRBJ1-1, with 8 middle bases fitting TRBD1. The V end gives up 3 bases and the J end 6 bases, leaving 7 bases in the junction not matched to a gene. As encoded in the germline V gene, CDR1 is SGHRS while CDR2 is YFSETQ. The cysteine opens and the phenylalanine closes a CDR3 of 14 amino acids. Only CDR3 DNA is held: 42 bases, read in frame from base 1.